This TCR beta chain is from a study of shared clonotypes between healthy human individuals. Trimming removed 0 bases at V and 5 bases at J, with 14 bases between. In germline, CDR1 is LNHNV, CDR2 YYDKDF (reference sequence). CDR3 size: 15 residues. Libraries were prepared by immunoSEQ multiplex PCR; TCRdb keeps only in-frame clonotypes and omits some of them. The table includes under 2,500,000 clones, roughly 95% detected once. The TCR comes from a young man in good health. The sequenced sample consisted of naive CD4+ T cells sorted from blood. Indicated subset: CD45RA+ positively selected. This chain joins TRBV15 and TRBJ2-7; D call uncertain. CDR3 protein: CATSRDPTTGDEQYF. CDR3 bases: TGTGCCACCAGCAGAGATCCCACTACTGGGGACGAGCAGTACTTC.